The sequence of this T cell receptor beta chain was determined in a study of cytomegalovirus exposure and HLA in healthy donors. Trimming removed 1 base from V and 4 bases from J; junction bases left unmatched: 0. This CDR3 comprises 15 residues. Germline lookup yields CDR1 LNHNV and CDR2 YYDKDF (reference sequence). Primers for the PCR totalled 60 Vbeta and 13 Jbeta. Generated by immunoSEQ multiplex PCR, the TCRdb table keeps only in-frame clones and is missing some. The sample contains about 170,000 clones, over 70% of which appear only once. On this clone itself: The antigen is undetermined.

Findings and limits, study-wide: 87-base-pair reads could not separate some V segments, including TRBV6-2 and TRBV6-3. Through in vitro validation, three CMV-associated chains were shown to be specific for CMV antigens. The authors later linked a missense DCLRE1C variant to TCR beta V- and J-gene trimming.

The receptor comes from a woman aged 50 to 60 in good health and CMV-seropositive. J is TRBJ2-5 and V is TRBV15, with 13 positions matching TRBD2. What was sequenced was PBMCs. CDR3 DNA sequence: TGTGCCACCAGCAGAGGACTAGCGGGGGGAGAGACCCAGTACTTC. Amino acid sequence: CATSRGLAGGETQYF.